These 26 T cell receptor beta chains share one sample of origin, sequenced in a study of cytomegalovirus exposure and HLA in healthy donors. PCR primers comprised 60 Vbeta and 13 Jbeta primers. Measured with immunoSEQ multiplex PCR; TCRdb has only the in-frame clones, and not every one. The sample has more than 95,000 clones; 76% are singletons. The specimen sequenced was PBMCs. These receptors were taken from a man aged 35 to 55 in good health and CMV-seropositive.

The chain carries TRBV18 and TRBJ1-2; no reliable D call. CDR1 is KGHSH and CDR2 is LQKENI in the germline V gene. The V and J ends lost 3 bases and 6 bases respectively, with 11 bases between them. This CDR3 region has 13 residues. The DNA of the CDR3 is TGTGCCAGCTCACCTCGGCACGCGGATGGCTACACCTTC. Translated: CASSPRHADGYTF.

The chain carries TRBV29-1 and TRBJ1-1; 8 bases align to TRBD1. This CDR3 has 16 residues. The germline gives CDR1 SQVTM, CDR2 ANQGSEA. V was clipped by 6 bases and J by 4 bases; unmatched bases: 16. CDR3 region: CSVARDRLARGTEAFF. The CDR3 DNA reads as TGCAGCGTGGCCCGGGACAGGCTGGCCCGTGGCACTGAAGCTTTCTTT.

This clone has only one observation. The chain's CDR3 is CASSLGLTNTEAFF. The CDR3 DNA reads as TGTGCCAGCAGTTTGGGACTTACGAACACTGAAGCTTTCTTT. The chain couples TRBV6-5 to TRBJ1-1; the D gene is possibly TRBD1 (5 bases). The CDR3 totals 14 residues. V lost 4 bases and J lost 1, with 10 bases in between. Germline V gene sequence: CDR1 MNHEY, CDR2 SVGAGI.

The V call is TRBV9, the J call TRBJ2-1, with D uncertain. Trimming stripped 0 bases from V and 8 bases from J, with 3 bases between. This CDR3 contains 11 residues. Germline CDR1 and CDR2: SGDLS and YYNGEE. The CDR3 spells CASSVADEQFF. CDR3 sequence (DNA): TGTGCCAGCAGCGTAGCTGATGAGCAGTTCTTC.

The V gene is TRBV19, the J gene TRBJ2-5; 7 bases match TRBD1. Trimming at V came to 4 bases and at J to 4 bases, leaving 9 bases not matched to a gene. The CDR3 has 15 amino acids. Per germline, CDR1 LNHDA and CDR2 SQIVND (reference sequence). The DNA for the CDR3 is TGTGCCAGTAGTACCCTCGGGACAGTGGGAGAGACCCAGTACTTC. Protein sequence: CASSTLGTVGETQYF.

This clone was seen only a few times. The CDR3 protein is CSAWARGWYF. The CDR3, as DNA: TGCAGTGCTTGGGCCAGGGGGTGGTACTTC. This chain uses TRBV20-1 with TRBJ2-7, with 7 bases aligning to TRBD1. The germline V gene encodes CDR1 DFQATT and CDR2 SNEGSKA (reference sequence). CDR3 length: 10 residues. V trimming: 5 bases; J trimming: 12 bases; junction bases outside the gene matches: 7.

This CDR3 reads CASSPEANYNEQFF. CDR3 DNA sequence: TGTGCCAGCAGCCCCGAAGCTAACTACAATGAGCAGTTCTTC. This chain uses TRBV7-9 with TRBJ2-1; D uncertain. Per germline, CDR1 SEHNR and CDR2 FQNEAQ (reference sequence). The CDR3 runs 14 residues. Trimming removed 5 bases from V and 3 bases from J, with 11 bases in between.

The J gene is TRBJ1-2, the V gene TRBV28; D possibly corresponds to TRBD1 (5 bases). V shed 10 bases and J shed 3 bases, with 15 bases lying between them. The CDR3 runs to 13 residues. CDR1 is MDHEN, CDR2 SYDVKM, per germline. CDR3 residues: CATFQQGYYGYTF. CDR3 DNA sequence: TGTGCCACCTTCCAGCAGGGATACTATGGCTACACCTTC.

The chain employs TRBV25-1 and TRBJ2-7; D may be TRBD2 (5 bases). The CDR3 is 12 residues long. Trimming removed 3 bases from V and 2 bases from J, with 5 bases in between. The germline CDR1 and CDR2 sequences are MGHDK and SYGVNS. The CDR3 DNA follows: TGTGCCAGCAGTGAGACTACCTACGAGCAGTACTTC. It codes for CASSETTYEQYF.

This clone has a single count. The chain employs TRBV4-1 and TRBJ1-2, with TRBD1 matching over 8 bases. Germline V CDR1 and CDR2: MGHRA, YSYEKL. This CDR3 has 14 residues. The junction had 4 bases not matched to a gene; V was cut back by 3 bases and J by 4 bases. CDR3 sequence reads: CASSHDGQGYGYTF. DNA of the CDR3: TGCGCCAGCAGCCACGACGGACAGGGCTATGGCTACACCTTC.

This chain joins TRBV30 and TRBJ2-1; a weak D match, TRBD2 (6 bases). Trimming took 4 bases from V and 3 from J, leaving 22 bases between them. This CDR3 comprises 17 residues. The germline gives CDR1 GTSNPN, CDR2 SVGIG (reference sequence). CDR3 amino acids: CAWTARRREYNYNEQFF. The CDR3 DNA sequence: TGTGCCTGGACCGCGCGGCGCCGGGAGTACAACTACAATGAGCAGTTCTTC.

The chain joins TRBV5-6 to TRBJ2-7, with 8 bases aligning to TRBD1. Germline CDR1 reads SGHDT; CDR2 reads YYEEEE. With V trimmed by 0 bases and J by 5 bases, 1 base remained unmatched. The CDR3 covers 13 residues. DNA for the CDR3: TGTGCCAGCAGCTTGGTGACAGGGGACGAGCAGTACTTC. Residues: CASSLVTGDEQYF.

In DNA, the CDR3 is TGTGCCAGCAGTTTAGGAGGGCAAGGGTTCTATGGCTACACCTTC. Its protein product is CASSLGGQGFYGYTF. J is TRBJ1-2 and V is TRBV28; D ambiguous. The V and J ends lost 2 bases and 4 bases respectively, with 14 bases between them. The CDR3 is made up of 15 amino acids. From germline, CDR1 is MDHEN and CDR2 SYDVKM.

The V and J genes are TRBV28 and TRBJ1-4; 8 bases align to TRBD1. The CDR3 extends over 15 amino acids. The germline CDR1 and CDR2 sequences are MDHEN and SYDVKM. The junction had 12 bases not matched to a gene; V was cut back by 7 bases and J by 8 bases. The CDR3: CASTLRGLLKEKLFF. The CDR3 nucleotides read TGTGCCAGCACCCTCAGGGGGCTACTGAAGGAAAAACTGTTTTTT.

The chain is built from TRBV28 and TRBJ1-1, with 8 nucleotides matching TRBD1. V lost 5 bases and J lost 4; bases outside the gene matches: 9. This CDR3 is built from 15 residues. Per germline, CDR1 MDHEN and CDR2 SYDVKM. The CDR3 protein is CASSDTTGESTEAFF. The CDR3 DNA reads TGTGCCAGCAGTGACACGACAGGGGAGAGCACTGAAGCTTTCTTT.

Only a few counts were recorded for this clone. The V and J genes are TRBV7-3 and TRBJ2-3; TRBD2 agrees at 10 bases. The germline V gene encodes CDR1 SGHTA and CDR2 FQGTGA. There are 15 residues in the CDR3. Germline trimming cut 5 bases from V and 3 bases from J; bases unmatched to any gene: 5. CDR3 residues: CASSRSGGATDTQYF. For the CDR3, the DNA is TGTGCCAGCAGCCGCAGCGGGGGGGCAACAGATACGCAGTATTTT.

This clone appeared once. The CDR3 loop is CASSGTGINSPLHF. CDR3 coding DNA: TGTGCCAGCAGTGGGACAGGGATTAATTCACCCCTCCACTTT. The V gene is TRBV28, the J gene TRBJ1-6, with 9 bases lining up with TRBD1. Germline trimming cut 5 bases from V and 6 bases from J; bases unmatched to any gene: 2. CDR1 is MDHEN, CDR2 SYDVKM, per germline. The CDR3 is 14 amino acids.

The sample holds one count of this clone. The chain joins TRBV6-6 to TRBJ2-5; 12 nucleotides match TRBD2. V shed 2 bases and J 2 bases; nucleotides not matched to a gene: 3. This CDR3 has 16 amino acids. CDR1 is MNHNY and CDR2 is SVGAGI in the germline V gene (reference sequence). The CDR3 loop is CASSYPLAGGQETQYF. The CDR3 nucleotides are TGTGCCAGCAGTTACCCCCTAGCGGGGGGGCAAGAGACCCAGTACTTC.

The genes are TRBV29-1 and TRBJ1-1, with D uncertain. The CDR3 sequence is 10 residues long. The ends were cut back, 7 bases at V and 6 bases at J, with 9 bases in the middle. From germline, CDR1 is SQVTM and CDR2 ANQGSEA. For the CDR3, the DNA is TGCAGCGCGGGGAAGGCTGAAGCTTTCTTT. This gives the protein CSAGKAEAFF.

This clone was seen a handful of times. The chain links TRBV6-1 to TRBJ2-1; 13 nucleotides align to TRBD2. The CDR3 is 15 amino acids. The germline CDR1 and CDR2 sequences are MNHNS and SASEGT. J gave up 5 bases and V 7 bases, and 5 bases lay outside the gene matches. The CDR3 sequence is CASTSGTSGDNEQFF. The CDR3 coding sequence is TGTGCCAGCACCTCCGGGACTAGCGGGGACAATGAGCAGTTCTTC.

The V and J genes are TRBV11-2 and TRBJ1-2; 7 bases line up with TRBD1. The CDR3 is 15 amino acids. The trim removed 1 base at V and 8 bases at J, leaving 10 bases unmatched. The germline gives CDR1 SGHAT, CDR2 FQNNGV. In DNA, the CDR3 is TGTGCCAGCAGCTTAGGACAGGGTAGCGCGTTCGGCTACACCTTC. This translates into CASSLGQGSAFGYTF.

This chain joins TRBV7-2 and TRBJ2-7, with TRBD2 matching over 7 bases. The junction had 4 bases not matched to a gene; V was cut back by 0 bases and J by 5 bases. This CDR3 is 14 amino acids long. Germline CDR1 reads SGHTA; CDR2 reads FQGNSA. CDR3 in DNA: TGTGCCAGCAGCTTAGCCGGGAGGTCCGACGAGCAGTACTTC. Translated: CASSLAGRSDEQYF. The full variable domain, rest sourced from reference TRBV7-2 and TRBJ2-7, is GAGVSQSPSNKVTEKGKDVELRCDPISGHTALYWYRQSLGQGLEFLIYFQGNSAPDKSGLPSDRFSAERTGGSVSTLTIQRTQQEDSAVYLCASSLAGRSDEQYFGPGTRLTVT.

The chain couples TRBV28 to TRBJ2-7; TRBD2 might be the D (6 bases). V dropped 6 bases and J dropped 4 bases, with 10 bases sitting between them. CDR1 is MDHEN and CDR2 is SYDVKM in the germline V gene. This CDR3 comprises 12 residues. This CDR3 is CASRSRGYEQYF. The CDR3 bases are TGTGCCAGCAGATCACGGGGGTACGAGCAGTACTTC.

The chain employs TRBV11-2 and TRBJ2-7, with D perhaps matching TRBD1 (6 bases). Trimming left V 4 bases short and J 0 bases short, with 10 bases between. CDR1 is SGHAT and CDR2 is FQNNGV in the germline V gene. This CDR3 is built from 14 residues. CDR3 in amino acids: CASSYPDSSYEQYF. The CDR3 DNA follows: TGTGCCAGCAGCTACCCGGACAGCTCCTACGAGCAGTACTTC.

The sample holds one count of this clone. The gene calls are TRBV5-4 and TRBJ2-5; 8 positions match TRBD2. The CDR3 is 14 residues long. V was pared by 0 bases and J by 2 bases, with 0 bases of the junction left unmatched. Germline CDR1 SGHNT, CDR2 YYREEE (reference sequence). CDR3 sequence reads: CASSLGLAQETQYF. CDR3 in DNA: TGTGCCAGCAGCTTGGGACTAGCGCAAGAGACCCAGTACTTC.

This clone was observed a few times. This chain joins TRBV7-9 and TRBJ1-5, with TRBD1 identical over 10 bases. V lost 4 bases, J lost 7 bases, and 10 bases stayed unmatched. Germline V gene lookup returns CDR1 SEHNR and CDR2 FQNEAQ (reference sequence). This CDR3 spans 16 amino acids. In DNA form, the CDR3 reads TGTGCCAGCAGCTCCCGGGACAGGGGATTTGGGCAGCCCCAGCATTTT. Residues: CASSSRDRGFGQPQHF.